The 3 T cell receptor beta chains reported below all come from one sample, sequenced in a study of PD-1 blockade in classical Hodgkin lymphoma. Data came from immunoSEQ multiplex PCR; TCRdb stores just in-frame clones and leaves some out. Altogether 40,000 to 50,000 clones are present, roughly 86% being singletons, with the ten largest covering just over 5.5%. All patients relapsed after autologous stem cell transplantation, and brentuximab vedotin exposure varied. The material was peripheral blood mononuclear cells (PBMCs), obtained before the second cycle of nivolumab. These receptors were obtained from a human donor with classical Hodgkin lymphoma.

This rearrangement joins TRBV6-6 to TRBJ1-2, with D possibly TRBD1 on 5 matching bases. Looked up from germline, CDR1 is MNHNY and CDR2 is SVGAGI (reference sequence). This CDR3 spans 14 amino acids. V was cut by 5 bases and J by 3 bases, with 13 bases left in between. CDR3 nucleotides: TGTGCCAGCAGTGGGCGGCTGGGGGACTATGGCTACACCTTC. This codes for CASSGRLGDYGYTF.

The chain couples TRBV5-4 to TRBJ2-3, with a weak D call TRBD2 (6 bases). Trimming cost V 4 bases and J 3 bases, with 12 bases left between them. The CDR3 consists of 14 residues. CDR1 SGHNT and CDR2 YYREEE come from the germline V gene (reference sequence). The CDR3 DNA sequence: TGTGCCAGCAGCAGGAGGGGCAGGACAGATACGCAGTATTTT. Residues: CASSRRGRTDTQYF.

The chain recombines TRBV7-2 with TRBJ1-4; 7 bases are shared with TRBD1. V gave up 2 bases and J gave up 8 bases; unmatched junction bases: 5. CDR1 and CDR2 (germline): SGHTA, FQGNSA. The CDR3 runs to 14 residues. CDR3 bases: TGTGCCAGCAGCTTATTCACCAGGGGGGAAAAACTGTTTTTT. This encodes CASSLFTRGEKLFF.